The 29 T cell receptor beta chains listed next were all sequenced from one sample in a study of shared clonotypes between healthy human individuals. The data were produced by immunoSEQ multiplex PCR, yet TCRdb's version contains in-frame clones alone and is incomplete. The data contain 100,000 to 120,000 clones, about two thirds of them singletons. Sequenced input: memory CD8+ T cells sorted from blood. Subset defined: CD45RO+ cells pooled with CCR7-negative TemRA cells. The receptors derive from a woman between 25 and 40 years old in good health.

J is TRBJ2-1 and V is TRBV15; 11 nucleotides align to TRBD2. Germline V lookup: CDR1 LNHNV, CDR2 YYDKDF (reference sequence). After removal of 4 bases from V and 7 bases from J, the junction contained 9 bases not matched to a gene. The CDR3 runs 16 residues. CDR3 residues: CATSILKGLAGNEQFF. The CDR3 bases are TGTGCCACCAGCATTCTCAAAGGACTAGCGGGTAATGAGCAGTTCTTC.

The J gene is TRBJ2-2, the V gene TRBV18, with D perhaps matching TRBD1 (6 bases). CDR3 length: 16 amino acids. Between the trimmed V and J ends, which lost 0 bases and 4 bases, there was a span of 12 bases. Germline loops: CDR1 KGHSH, CDR2 LQKENI. CDR3 nucleotide sequence: TGTGCCAGCTCACCACCGACAGGCGAAACCACCGGGGAGCTGTTTTTT. Translating gives CASSPPTGETTGELFF.

In the case of this clone: The junction does not match germline at one end; this may be a read error. The chain is built from TRBV5-3 and TRBJ2-7; D not resolved. TRBV5-3 is assigned to the ORF class and has an uncertain function. The CDR3 runs 11 residues. The CDR3 sequence: CASSSLGEQYF. The DNA for the CDR3 is TGTGCCAGCAGCTCCCTAGGCGAGCAGTACTTC.

This rearrangement joins TRBV30 to TRBJ2-7; TRBD1 matches 7 bases. Germline CDR1 is GTSNPN and CDR2 is SVGIG (reference sequence). Trimming cost V 3 bases and J 9 bases; bases outside gene matches: 8. The CDR3 consists of 12 residues. In DNA form, the CDR3 reads TGTGCCTGGAGCGAGCTTAACAGGGGGCAGTACTTC. Translation: CAWSELNRGQYF.

Comment on this clone: A read error is likely here: a far larger clone is one base away. V and J are TRBV4-2 and TRBJ2-2; tentative D call: TRBD1 (5 bases). Per the germline V gene, CDR1 is LGHNA and CDR2 is YNFKEQ. This CDR3 contains 15 residues. The CDR3 reads CTSSSDISNTGELFF. The CDR3, as DNA: TGTACCAGCAGCTCGGACATTTCGAACACCGGGGAGCTGTTTTTT.

The rearrangement uses TRBV7-8 and TRBJ2-1; D gene uncertain. V was pared by 2 bases and J by 4 bases, with 9 bases between. The CDR3 spans 14 residues. Germline CDR1 SGHVS, CDR2 FQNEAQ. This chain's CDR3 is CASSLMPPYNEQFF. In DNA form, the CDR3 reads TGTGCCAGCAGCTTAATGCCACCATACAATGAGCAGTTCTTC. The entire variable domain, with the rest obtained from reference TRBV7-8 and TRBJ2-1, is as follows: GAGVSQSPRYKVAKRGQDVALRCDPISGHVSLFWYQQALGQGPEFLTYFQNEAQLDKSGLPSDRFFAERPEGSVSTLKIQRTQQEDSAVYLCASSLMPPYNEQFFGPGTRLTVL.

The V and J genes are TRBV18 and TRBJ2-7; TRBD1 matches 9 bases. In germline, CDR1 is KGHSH, CDR2 LQKENI. The CDR3 has 14 amino acids. Trimming removed 2 bases from V and 3 bases from J; junction bases left unmatched: 2. The CDR3 spells CASSPDRGGYEQYF. CDR3 coding DNA: TGTGCCAGCTCACCAGACAGGGGGGGCTACGAGCAGTACTTC. The full variable domain, with the rest looked up from reference TRBV18 and TRBJ2-7, is NAGVMQNPRHLVRRRGQEARLRCSPMKGHSHVYWYRQLPEEGLKFMVYLQKENIIDESGMPKERFSAEFPKEGPSILRIQQVVRGDSAAYFCASSPDRGGYEQYFGPGTRLTVT.

V and J are TRBV5-1 and TRBJ2-7; possible D gene TRBD1, 6 bases. Germline V CDR1 and CDR2: SGHRS, YFSETQ. The germline V and J ends were trimmed by 3 bases and 3 bases, with 22 bases remaining between them. The CDR3 consists of 17 residues. The CDR3 is CASSSTGLTRLLYEQYF. CDR3 DNA sequence: TGCGCCAGCAGCTCGACAGGTCTAACCCGACTACTCTACGAGCAGTACTTC. Combining the CDR3 with reference TRBV5-1 and TRBJ2-7 gives the whole variable domain KAGVTQTPRYLIKTRGQQVTLSCSPISGHRSVSWYQQTPGQGLQFLFEYFSETQRNKGNFPGRFSGRQFSNSRSEMNVSTLELGDSALYLCASSSTGLTRLLYEQYFGPGTRLTVT.

This chain uses TRBV28 with TRBJ2-7, with 11 positions matching TRBD2. In germline, CDR1 is MDHEN, CDR2 SYDVKM. The ends lost 7 bases at V and 2 bases at J; junction bases unmatched: 4. CDR3 length: 14 amino acids. The CDR3 DNA follows: TGTGCCAGCAACCCGACTAGCGGGACCTACGAGCAGTACTTC. It codes for CASNPTSGTYEQYF.

The chain recombines TRBV18 with TRBJ2-3; TRBD2 agrees at 11 bases. Germline CDR1 is KGHSH and CDR2 is LQKENI. The CDR3 extends over 19 amino acids. Trimming cost V 1 base and J 0 bases; bases outside gene matches: 9. CDR3 sequence reads: CASSPLDTSGRTSTDTQYF. The CDR3 DNA follows: TGTGCCAGCTCACCACTCGATACTAGCGGGAGAACTAGCACAGATACGCAGTATTTT.

Of note for this clone: A read error may explain this, as a much larger clone is one base away. Other nucleotide sequences from this sample produce the same CDR3. The genes are TRBV15 and TRBJ1-4, with TRBD1 identical over 7 bases. CDR3 length: 14 residues. Germline V gives CDR1 LNHNV, CDR2 YYDKDF (reference sequence). After removal of 1 base from V and 4 bases from J, the junction contained 0 bases not matched to a gene. The CDR3 DNA sequence: TGTGCCACCAGCAGAGGACAGGGTAATGAAAAACTGTTTTTT. This translates into CATSRGQGNEKLFF.

The rearrangement uses TRBV7-9 and TRBJ2-5, with TRBD1 as a possible D gene (5 bases). V lost 5 bases to trimming and J lost 5 bases, with 15 bases between them. Germline CDR1 reads SEHNR; CDR2 reads FQNEAQ (reference sequence). The CDR3 extends over 14 amino acids. The CDR3 reads CASSPEGAGETQYF. For the CDR3, the DNA is TGTGCCAGCAGCCCCGAAGGGGCCGGCGAGACCCAGTACTTC.

The chain carries TRBV30 and TRBJ1-1, with a possible D match to TRBD1 (5 bases). This CDR3 comprises 13 residues. The V gene lost 0 bases and the J gene lost 5 bases, with 10 bases spanning the gap. Looked up from germline, CDR1 is GTSNPN and CDR2 is SVGIG (reference sequence). The CDR3 DNA reads as TGTGCCTGGAGTGTACGGGGGAGGACTGAAGCTTTCTTT. Translating gives CAWSVRGRTEAFF.

The genes are TRBV6-4 and TRBJ2-7; no definite D call. Germline CDR1 reads MRHNA; CDR2 reads SNTAGT. Trimming removed 3 bases at V and 0 bases at J, with 12 bases between. This CDR3 contains 15 residues. The CDR3 spells CASSEKTASSYEQYF. As DNA, the CDR3 is TGTGCCAGCAGTGAAAAAACAGCGAGCTCCTACGAGCAGTACTTC.

This clone has just a few counts. The chain is built from TRBV30 and TRBJ2-5; 7 nucleotides line up with TRBD2. The CDR3 is made up of 14 amino acids. V lost 4 bases to trimming and J lost 4 bases; unmatched junction nucleotides: 9. Looked up from germline, CDR1 is GTSNPN and CDR2 is SVGIG (reference sequence). This chain's CDR3 is CAWTPGGSRETQYF. The CDR3 DNA reads as TGTGCCTGGACCCCTGGCGGGAGCAGAGAGACCCAGTACTTC.

The rearrangement joins TRBV5-5 to TRBJ1-4, with D possibly being TRBD1 (6 bases). The CDR3 totals 15 residues. CDR1 SGHKS and CDR2 YYEKEE come from the germline V gene (reference sequence). Trimming took off 2 bases at V and 2 bases at J, with 10 bases between the two ends. The CDR3 here is CASSLRGNTNEKLFF. The CDR3 DNA is TGTGCCAGCAGCTTAAGGGGGAACACTAATGAAAAACTGTTTTTT.

This clone was counted once. The rearrangement links TRBV4-1 to TRBJ2-7; D tentatively fits TRBD1 or TRBD2 (5 bases each). CDR3 length: 17 residues. Germline loops: CDR1 MGHRA, CDR2 YSYEKL. V shed 1 base and J shed 0 bases, with 16 bases lying between them. The CDR3 protein is CASSQGGNPSSSYEQYF. The DNA for the CDR3 is TGCGCCAGCAGCCAAGGGGGGAACCCTAGCTCCTCCTACGAGCAGTACTTC.

This clone was counted at least ten times. The chain couples TRBV25-1 to TRBJ2-7, with D perhaps TRBD1 (6 bases). CDR1 MGHDK and CDR2 SYGVNS come from the germline V gene. V was trimmed by 6 bases and J by 2 bases, leaving 11 bases between them. The CDR3 sequence is 13 residues long. The CDR3 is CASSRDTTYEQYF. The DNA of the CDR3 is TGTGCCAGCAGCAGGGACACAACCTACGAGCAGTACTTC.

This clone is termed medium-sized. The CDR3 protein is CASSSGTAFTGELFF. The CDR3 DNA reads as TGTGCCAGCAGTTCCGGGACAGCATTCACCGGGGAGCTGTTTTTT. V and J are TRBV5-4 and TRBJ2-2; 7 bases are shared with TRBD1. The CDR3 runs to 15 residues. Germline V gene sequence: CDR1 SGHNT, CDR2 YYREEE (reference sequence). The V and J ends lost 5 bases and 4 bases, in that order; junction bases with no gene match: 8.

The genes are TRBV27 and TRBJ2-7, with D perhaps TRBD1 (5 bases). The CDR3 sequence is 13 residues long. V lost 4 bases to trimming and J lost 7 bases, with 14 bases between them. Looked up from germline, CDR1 is MNHEY and CDR2 is SMNVEV (reference sequence). The CDR3 DNA is TGTGCCAGCAGTTCCCTTGGGGCTCGGGAGCAGTACTTC. Its translation: CASSSLGAREQYF.

This clone was counted between two and nine times. The chain joins TRBV18 to TRBJ2-1; 7 bases fit TRBD2. CDR3 length: 17 amino acids. Looked up from germline, CDR1 is KGHSH and CDR2 is LQKENI. After removal of 2 bases from V and 5 bases from J, the junction contained 12 bases not matched to a gene. The CDR3 DNA follows: TGTGCCAGCTCACCAAGAACAGCCGGGACTACCAACAATGAGCAGTTCTTC. It yields the protein CASSPRTAGTTNNEQFF.

The rearrangement uses TRBV6-1 and TRBJ2-1, with D perhaps TRBD2 (5 bases). Deletions cut 4 bases from V and 0 bases from J, with 7 bases between. Germline CDR1 MNHNS, CDR2 SASEGT. The CDR3 extends over 14 amino acids. CDR3 DNA sequence: TGTGCCAGCAGTGCGGGGTTCTCCTACAATGAGCAGTTCTTC. The encoded protein is CASSAGFSYNEQFF.

This chain links TRBV15 with TRBJ1-1, with 10 bases identical to TRBD1. The CDR3 consists of 15 residues. V lost 3 bases and J lost 5; bases outside the gene matches: 6. Germline-derived CDR1 and CDR2 are LNHNV and YYDKDF (reference sequence). The CDR3 spells CATSRPGQGFTEAFF. The CDR3 region has the DNA TGTGCCACCAGCAGGCCGGGACAGGGGTTTACTGAAGCTTTCTTT.

This chain connects TRBV7-9 to TRBJ2-1; D is uncertain. The germline V gene has CDR1 SEHNR and CDR2 FQNEAQ (reference sequence). This CDR3 is built from 12 residues. Trimming stripped 5 bases from V and 5 bases from J, with 7 bases between. As DNA, the CDR3 is TGTGCCAGCAGCGAGCTCCACAATGAGCAGTTCTTC. As protein: CASSELHNEQFF.

This chain links TRBV5-8 with TRBJ1-5; D call uncertain. Trimming removed 2 bases at V and 0 bases at J, with 9 bases between. CDR1 is SGHTS, CDR2 YDEGEE, per germline. The CDR3 consists of 15 residues. CDR3 region: CASSLVRNSNQPQHF. The CDR3 region has the DNA TGTGCCAGCAGCTTAGTCAGGAATAGCAATCAGCCCCAGCATTTT.

The V and J genes are TRBV30 and TRBJ2-1; D call uncertain. This CDR3 is built from 13 residues. The V gene lost 0 bases and the J gene lost 5 bases, with 8 bases spanning the gap. Germline values: CDR1 GTSNPN, CDR2 SVGIG (reference sequence). CDR3 sequence: CAWSVRRNNEQFF. In DNA, the CDR3 is TGTGCCTGGAGTGTGCGGCGGAACAATGAGCAGTTCTTC.

The V and J genes are TRBV25-1 and TRBJ2-7; a weak D match, TRBD2 (6 bases). This CDR3 is 15 amino acids long. Germline lookup yields CDR1 MGHDK and CDR2 SYGVNS. V shed 3 bases and J shed 2 bases, with 14 bases lying between them. The CDR3 DNA reads TGTGCCAGCAGTGAGGACGGCGGGAAGCCCTACGAGCAGTACTTC. It yields the protein CASSEDGGKPYEQYF.

The sample holds many counts of this clone. This chain connects TRBV7-8 to TRBJ1-1; 10 bases are shared with TRBD1. Looked up from germline, CDR1 is SGHVS and CDR2 is FQNEAQ. The length of the CDR3 is 12 residues. J gave up 8 bases and V 3 bases, and 0 bases lay outside the gene matches. The CDR3 here is CASSLGQGEAFF. CDR3 nucleotides: TGTGCCAGCAGCTTGGGACAGGGGGAAGCTTTCTTT.

This chain links TRBV29-1 with TRBJ2-1; possibly TRBD1 or TRBD2 for D (6 bases each). V gave up 7 bases and J gave up 8 bases, with 24 bases separating them. Germline V gene sequence: CDR1 SQVTM, CDR2 ANQGSEA. The CDR3 spans 15 residues. CDR3 protein: CSEKNLGQTRDEQFF. DNA of the CDR3: TGCAGCGAAAAGAACCTTGGACAGACTAGGGATGAGCAGTTCTTC.